Below, one T cell receptor (beta chain) is given with its context. Study processing details: Amplifying reference gene primers gave estimates of nucleated cell counts. The data were produced by immunoSEQ multiplex PCR, yet TCRdb's version contains in-frame clones alone and is incomplete. V and J calls and clone size follow that table, whereas D and trimming were derived from the DNA. The sample yields tens of thousands of clones, roughly nine tenths seen once. The source of the sample is a study of blood T cell repertoires in COVID-19. Background on the study: COVID-19 samples from acute and convalescent phases originated in the United States, Italy and Spain. Sources were T cells, B-cell-depleted T cells, or PBMCs; the material itself was cDNA or gDNA.

The sequence derives from a man aged 70 or older with acute or convalescent COVID-19. The specimen sequenced was peripheral blood.

CDR3 sequence: CASGLPRGGSGANVLTF. The CDR3 bases are TGTGCTAGTGGTTTGCCCCGAGGAGGCTCTGGGGCCAACGTCCTGACTTTC. The chain employs TRBV12-5 and TRBJ2-6; a possible D gene is TRBD2 (5 bases). Trimming cost V 2 bases and J 0 bases, with 11 bases left between them. CDR1 and CDR2 (germline): LGHNT, FRNRAP. CDR3 size: 17 residues.